This TCR beta chain was captured by sequencing in a study of cytomegalovirus exposure and HLA in healthy donors. The study, taken as a whole, reports: Published work reported that the classifier diagnosed cytomegalovirus status with high specificity and sensitivity.

The primer mix had 60 Vbeta and 13 Jbeta primers. The protocol was immunoSEQ multiplex PCR, while the TCRdb copy is restricted to in-frame clones and leaves out a portion. This table has approximately 300,000 clones, about four fifths appearing once. Unrecorded immune exposure was likely among donors, who were nominally healthy when sampled. The CDR3 is 14 residues long. The germline gives CDR1 SNHLY, CDR2 FYNNEI. V was clipped by 2 bases and J by 4 bases, with 9 bases between them. As to this clone: The antigen is undetermined.

The rearrangement links TRBV2 to TRBJ2-1, with a tentative D call TRBD1 (5 bases). Input material: PBMCs. The sequence was collected from a girl aged 2-9 years in good health and CMV-seronegative. The CDR3 region has the DNA TGTGCCAGCAGTGAAAAGCAGGGTTACAATGAGCAGTTCTTC. Translating it yields CASSEKQGYNEQFF.